The source of this TCR beta chain is a study of blood T cells in healthy people across ages. General observations from the study: TCR beta diversity tracked closely with naive T cell percentage.

In its sample, this clonotype was seen a few times. Its antigen is not identified. The authors ran a second PCR of about 7 to 11 cycles using a sample-barcoded 5' primer and a J-beta primer mix. In TCRdb, the 5' RACE reads were re-called with MiXCR into one record per CDR3 protein. The data show 450,000 to 650,000 distinct CDR3 sequences, approximately 25% seen once. Germline CDR1 is LGHNA and CDR2 is YSLEER. CDR3 length equals 15 residues. V gave up 1 base and J gave up 5 bases; unmatched junction bases: 5. These data also featured in a second study, about T cells of mothers and their children. From that second work: Study donors consisted of three healthy Caucasian mothers and their six children. The cDNA synthesis received all extracted RNA, at about 1.5 ug per 15 ul.

The chain links TRBV4-3 to TRBJ2-5, with 9 bases fitting TRBD1. The source material was blood. This receptor was obtained from a boy younger than 18 in good health. This CDR3 reads CASSQGTGEWETQYF. In DNA form, the CDR3 reads TGCGCCAGCAGCCAAGGGACAGGGGAGTGGGAGACCCAGTACTTC.